This entry lists 14 T cell receptor beta chains sequenced from one sample in a study of blood T cell repertoires in COVID-19. Libraries were prepared by immunoSEQ multiplex PCR; TCRdb keeps only in-frame clonotypes and omits some of them. The sample has approximately 110,000 clones, roughly 84% seen once. The specimen was peripheral blood. These TCRs come from a man between 35 and 55 years old with acute or convalescent COVID-19.

V is TRBV6-6 and J is TRBJ2-3; TRBD2 is a possible D gene (7 bases). Looked up from germline, CDR1 is MNHNY and CDR2 is SVGAGI (reference sequence). This CDR3 has 16 residues. V was pared by 0 bases and J by 5 bases, with 15 bases between. CDR3 in amino acids: CASSYSGGGGVDTQYF. The CDR3 DNA is TGTGCCAGCAGTTACTCGGGGGGAGGGGGAGTAGATACGCAGTATTTT.

The chain is built from TRBV2 and TRBJ2-1; 9 bases agree with TRBD2. V dropped 3 bases and J dropped 6; count of bases not matched to a gene: 6. Germline V lookup: CDR1 SNHLY, CDR2 FYNNEI. CDR3 length: 15 residues. The CDR3 reads CASSERSGGSNEQFF. In DNA, the CDR3 is TGTGCCAGCAGTGAGCGGAGCGGGGGGTCCAATGAGCAGTTCTTC. Full variable domain (rest looked up from reference TRBV2 and TRBJ2-1): EPEVTQTPSHQVTQMGQEVILRCVPISNHLYFYWYRQILGQKVEFLVSFYNNEISEKSEIFDDQFSVERPDGSNFTLKIRSTKLEDSAMYFCASSERSGGSNEQFFGPGTRLTVL.

CDR3 nucleotides: TGTGCCAGCAGTTACTCGAAGTGGCGGGCGTCGGTCTACACCTTC. Translation gives CASSYSKWRASVYTF. J is TRBJ1-2 and V is TRBV6-5; D not resolved. V lost 0 bases to trimming and J lost 10 bases, with 18 bases between them. This CDR3 comprises 15 residues. Germline V gene sequence: CDR1 MNHEY, CDR2 SVGAGI.

The chain joins TRBV5-1 to TRBJ2-3; 13 bases map to TRBD2. The germline V gene encodes CDR1 SGHRS and CDR2 YFSETQ. V lost 2 bases, J lost 5 bases, and 8 bases stayed unmatched. CDR3 length: 17 amino acids. The CDR3 here is CASSLRRTSGGGDTQYF. The CDR3 coding sequence is TGCGCCAGCAGCTTACGGAGGACTAGCGGGGGTGGAGATACGCAGTATTTT.

V is TRBV7-8 and J is TRBJ2-2, with TRBD1 matching 7 bases. Per germline, CDR1 SGHVS and CDR2 FQNEAQ. With V trimmed by 5 bases and J by 1 base, 4 bases remained unmatched. This CDR3 has 15 amino acids. The CDR3 sequence: CASSGRTGNTGELFF. The CDR3 DNA is TGTGCCAGCAGCGGTAGGACAGGGAACACCGGGGAGCTGTTTTTT.

The chain has TRBV19 and TRBJ2-3, with 8 positions matching TRBD1. The germline gives CDR1 LNHDA, CDR2 SQIVND (reference sequence). V lost 3 bases to trimming and J lost 3 bases; unmatched junction nucleotides: 2. The CDR3 spans 14 residues. The CDR3 DNA reads TGTGCCAGTAGTATCGGACAGGGTACAGATACGCAGTATTTT. This gives the protein CASSIGQGTDTQYF.

This chain links TRBV19 with TRBJ2-5; D might be TRBD2 (6 bases). The length of the CDR3 is 14 residues. Germline CDR1 reads LNHDA; CDR2 reads SQIVND (reference sequence). V lost 6 bases to trimming and J lost 5 bases, with 16 bases between them. CDR3 in amino acids: CASRAGTLRETQYF. The CDR3, as DNA: TGTGCCAGTAGGGCGGGGACCCTGAGGGAGACCCAGTACTTC.

The chain links TRBV18 to TRBJ2-1; D not resolved. The CDR3 is 14 residues long. CDR1 KGHSH and CDR2 LQKENI come from the germline V gene. Trimming took 3 bases from V and 7 from J, leaving 13 bases between them. The CDR3 DNA is TGTGCCAGCTCACCCATCGTAACAAGAAATGAGCAGTTCTTC. The encoded protein is CASSPIVTRNEQFF.

The chain recombines TRBV5-1 with TRBJ2-1; 8 nucleotides line up with TRBD1. Germline assignment: CDR1 SGHRS and CDR2 YFSETQ. V shed 0 bases and J 5 bases; nucleotides not matched to a gene: 10. CDR3 length equals 17 residues. CDR3 in DNA: TGCGCCAGCAGCTTGGGACTTATAACAGGGGGTAACAATGAGCAGTTCTTC. Its translation is CASSLGLITGGNNEQFF.

V is TRBV30 and J is TRBJ1-6; D unresolved. V lost 1 base, J lost 8 bases, and 9 bases lay in between. Per the germline V gene, CDR1 is GTSNPN and CDR2 is SVGIG (reference sequence). The CDR3 runs to 13 residues. Written as DNA, the CDR3 is TGTGCCTGGAGTGCTGTCGTTTATTCACCCCTCCACTTT. The encoded protein is CAWSAVVYSPLHF.

The J gene is TRBJ1-6, the V gene TRBV5-1; unclear D gene. There are 18 residues in the CDR3. Germline V gene sequence: CDR1 SGHRS, CDR2 YFSETQ. The V and J ends lost 0 bases and 0 bases respectively, with 13 bases between them. CDR3 amino acids: CASSLAAVASSYNSPLHF. CDR3 in DNA: TGCGCCAGCAGCTTGGCGGCGGTGGCCAGCTCCTATAATTCACCCCTCCACTTT.

The DNA for the CDR3 is TGTGCCAGCAGCCCTAGGGGGAATTCTAACTCCTACGAGCAGTACTTC. Its translation: CASSPRGNSNSYEQYF. The chain is built from TRBV7-9 and TRBJ2-7; tentatively, D is TRBD1 (6 bases). Germline lookup yields CDR1 SEHNR and CDR2 FQNEAQ (reference sequence). This CDR3 has 16 amino acids. The V gene lost 5 bases and the J gene lost 0 bases, with 17 bases spanning the gap.

The table lists this clone with a count of one. CDR3 residues: CASSHGRLAGNEQFF. The CDR3 nucleotides are TGTGCCAGCAGCCACGGAAGGCTAGCAGGCAATGAGCAGTTCTTC. The chain couples TRBV4-2 to TRBJ2-1; maybe TRBD2 (5 bases). Germline V lookup: CDR1 LGHNA, CDR2 YNFKEQ. This CDR3 contains 15 residues. The V and J ends lost 3 bases and 6 bases respectively, with 15 bases between them.

The V gene is TRBV4-3, the J gene TRBJ2-7; the D is unclear. Deletions cut 0 bases from V and 3 bases from J, with 6 bases between. Germline loops: CDR1 LGHNA, CDR2 YSLEER. The length of the CDR3 is 13 residues. DNA of the CDR3: TGCGCCAGCAGCCAAGATCCCCGCTACGAGCAGTACTTC. Translated, it gives CASSQDPRYEQYF.